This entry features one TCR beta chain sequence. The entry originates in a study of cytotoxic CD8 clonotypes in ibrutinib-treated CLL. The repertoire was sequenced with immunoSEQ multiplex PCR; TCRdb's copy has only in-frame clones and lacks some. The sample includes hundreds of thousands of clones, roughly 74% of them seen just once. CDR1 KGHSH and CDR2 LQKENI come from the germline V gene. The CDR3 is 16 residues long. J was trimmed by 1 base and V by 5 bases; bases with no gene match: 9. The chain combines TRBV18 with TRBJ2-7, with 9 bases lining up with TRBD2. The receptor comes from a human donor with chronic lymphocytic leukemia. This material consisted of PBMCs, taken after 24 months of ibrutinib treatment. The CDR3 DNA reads TGTGCCAGCTCAAGTCCCGGTAGCGGGGGATCCTACGAGCAGTACTTC. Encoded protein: CASSSPGSGGSYEQYF.